This is a list of T cell receptor beta chains from one sample in a study of blood T cell repertoires in COVID-19. Assay: immunoSEQ multiplex PCR; the TCRdb copy retains only in-frame clones and omits some. The sample consists of about 48,000 clones, under 90% of them appearing once. Sequencing was done on a sample of peripheral blood. Every receptor here comes from a woman aged 80 or over with COVID-19, enrolled during active disease. The CDR3 runs from the conserved cysteine through the conserved F or W. D genes are given only for firm matches. Rows give clone size only sometimes, using once, few, many, or a class for an expanded clone.

V gene: TRBV29-1
J gene: TRBJ2-1
D gene: TRBD2
clone size: .
CDR3 DNA: TGCAGCGTTTACCGACTAGCGGGAGAGCAGTTCTTC
CDR3 protein: CSVYRLAGEQFF

V gene: TRBV3-1/TRBV3-2
J gene: TRBJ1-3
D gene: TRBD1
clone size: .
CDR3 DNA: TGTGCCAGCAGCCAAGAACAGGGGAACACCATATATTTT
CDR3 protein: CASSQEQGNTIYF

V gene: TRBV4-1
J gene: TRBJ1-1
D gene: .
clone size: .
CDR3 DNA: TGCGCCAGCAGCCAAGTTAGAAGCCTCAACACTGAAGCTTTCTTT
CDR3 protein: CASSQVRSLNTEAFF

V gene: TRBV6-5
J gene: TRBJ1-1
D gene: .
clone size: .
CDR3 DNA: TGTGCCAGCAGTTTTGGACAGTTTAACACTGAAGCTTTCTTT
CDR3 protein: CASSFGQFNTEAFF

V gene: TRBV27
J gene: TRBJ1-2
D gene: .
clone size: .
CDR3 DNA: TGTGCCAGCAGTTTATCGTGGGCAGGGATGGGAGGCTACACCTTC
CDR3 protein: CASSLSWAGMGGYTF

V gene: TRBV19
J gene: TRBJ2-7
D gene: TRBD2
clone size: .
CDR3 DNA: TGTGCCAGTAAGTTGCGCGGGGGTCCCACCTACGAGCAGTACTTC
CDR3 protein: CASKLRGGPTYEQYF

V gene: TRBV3-1/TRBV3-2
J gene: TRBJ1-6
D gene: .
clone size: .
CDR3 DNA: TGTGCCAGCAGCTCGACAGGAACCTATAATTCACCCCTCCACTTT
CDR3 protein: CASSSTGTYNSPLHF

V gene: TRBV5-1
J gene: TRBJ2-2
D gene: TRBD2
clone size: .
CDR3 DNA: TGCGCCAGCAGCTTGTTGCCTAGCGGGAGGTCAGCCGGGGAGCTGTTTTTT
CDR3 protein: CASSLLPSGRSAGELFF

V gene: TRBV6-5
J gene: TRBJ1-5
D gene: .
clone size: .
CDR3 DNA: TGTGCCAGCAGTCAGGACCACTCCCGAGGGGGGCCCCAGCATTTT
CDR3 protein: CASSQDHSRGGPQHF

V gene: TRBV6-5
J gene: TRBJ1-5
D gene: TRBD1
clone size: .
CDR3 DNA: TGTGCCACCTCGGACAGGGGGCGCAGCGGTCAGCCCCAGCATTTT
CDR3 protein: CATSDRGRSGQPQHF

V gene: TRBV4-1
J gene: TRBJ2-2
D gene: TRBD2
clone size: .
CDR3 DNA: TGCGCCAGCAGCCGAAAGACTAGCGGGGGAGTCAGCGGGGAGCTGTTTTTT
CDR3 protein: CASSRKTSGGVSGELFF

V gene: TRBV28
J gene: TRBJ1-4
D gene: TRBD1
clone size: .
CDR3 DNA: TGTGCCAGCAGACGACAGGGGACAATAAAAAAACTGTTTTTT
CDR3 protein: CASRRQGTIKKLFF

V gene: TRBV9
J gene: TRBJ2-3
D gene: TRBD2
clone size: once
CDR3 DNA: TGTGCCAGCAGCGGACAACGGACGGGGGGAGATACGCAGTATTTT
CDR3 protein: CASSGQRTGGDTQYF

V gene: TRBV11-2
J gene: TRBJ2-3
D gene: TRBD2
clone size: .
CDR3 DNA: TGTGCCAGCAGCGCCTCGGGACTAGCGGGAGTCCGAGATACGCAGTATTTT
CDR3 protein: CASSASGLAGVRDTQYF

V gene: TRBV5-5
J gene: TRBJ1-2
D gene: TRBD1
clone size: .
CDR3 DNA: TGTGCCAGCAGCTCCTGGACAGGGAACTATGGCTACACCTTC
CDR3 protein: CASSSWTGNYGYTF

V gene: TRBV19
J gene: TRBJ2-6
D gene: .
clone size: .
CDR3 DNA: TGTGCCAGTAGTATAACTATCTCTGGGGCCAACGTCCTGACTTTC
CDR3 protein: CASSITISGANVLTF

V gene: TRBV30
J gene: TRBJ1-1
D gene: .
clone size: .
CDR3 DNA: TGTGCCTGGAGTGAGGCCGGCGGCACTGAAGCTTTCTTT
CDR3 protein: CAWSEAGGTEAFF

V gene: TRBV7-3
J gene: TRBJ2-3
D gene: .
clone size: .
CDR3 DNA: TGTGCCAGCAGCTTACAGGGTACGATAACAGATACGCAGTATTTT
CDR3 protein: CASSLQGTITDTQYF

V gene: TRBV3-1/TRBV3-2
J gene: TRBJ2-2
D gene: .
clone size: .
CDR3 DNA: TGTGCCAGCAGCCCCTCCTTGGGGAGCGGGCCAACCGAAACCGGGGAGCTGTTTTTT
CDR3 protein: CASSPSLGSGPTETGELFF

V gene: TRBV5-6
J gene: TRBJ2-7
D gene: .
clone size: .
CDR3 DNA: TGTGCCAGTGGGGAGGTCTTGGGGTCCGAGCAGTACTTC
CDR3 protein: CASGEVLGSEQYF

V gene: TRBV2
J gene: TRBJ1-3
D gene: TRBD1
clone size: .
CDR3 DNA: TGTGCCAGCAGTGTTTTAAGGGACAGAAATGGAAACACCATATATTTT
CDR3 protein: CASSVLRDRNGNTIYF

V gene: TRBV18
J gene: TRBJ1-3
D gene: .
clone size: .
CDR3 DNA: TGTGCCAGCTCACCGGTAGGGCTAAGGGGATCTGGAAACACCATATATTTT
CDR3 protein: CASSPVGLRGSGNTIYF

V gene: TRBV19
J gene: TRBJ2-7
D gene: .
clone size: .
CDR3 DNA: TGTGCCAGTAGTATGCTGGGCAGTACCTACGAGCAGTACTTC
CDR3 protein: CASSMLGSTYEQYF

V gene: TRBV6-2/TRBV6-3
J gene: TRBJ1-5
D gene: TRBD1
clone size: once
CDR3 DNA: TGTGCCAGCAGCCTCGGGACAGGGGGACAGCCCCAGCATTTT
CDR3 protein: CASSLGTGGQPQHF

V gene: TRBV19
J gene: TRBJ2-7
D gene: TRBD1
clone size: few
CDR3 DNA: TGTGCCAGTAGCCAGGGGGCAGGGGCCAACTCCTACGAGCAGTACTTC
CDR3 protein: CASSQGAGANSYEQYF

V gene: TRBV6-2/TRBV6-3
J gene: TRBJ2-1
D gene: TRBD2
clone size: few
CDR3 DNA: TGTGCCAGCAGTTACTCGCCCGGGAGGGTCTACAATGAGCAGTTCTTC
CDR3 protein: CASSYSPGRVYNEQFF

V gene: TRBV19
J gene: TRBJ2-7
D gene: .
clone size: .
CDR3 DNA: TGTGCCAGTAGTATGAGGGCCCCTTCCCACGAGCAGTACTTC
CDR3 protein: CASSMRAPSHEQYF